A selection of T cell receptor beta chains follows, all from one sample in a study of B cell selection in AIRE deficiency. Generated by immunoSEQ multiplex PCR, the TCRdb table keeps only in-frame clones and is missing some. The table lists some 20,000 clones, roughly 97% of them singletons. Specimen: conventional CD4+ T cells sorted from PBMCs. These receptors all stem from a human donor with AIRE deficiency. Each CDR3 is given with its conserved first and last residue. The D gene is left open where the match is weak. The listing skips clone size in some rows; elsewhere it reads once, few, many or a size class.

abundance: .
v_gene: TRBV6-6
j_gene: TRBJ2-7
d_gene: .
CDR3aa: CASGGGGAYYEQYF
CDR3nt: TGTGCCAGCGGGGGTGGGGGGGCCTACTACGAGCAGTACTTC

abundance: once
v_gene: TRBV19
j_gene: TRBJ2-1
d_gene: .
CDR3aa: CASSIELYNEQFF
CDR3nt: TGTGCCAGTAGTATAGAGTTGTACAATGAGCAGTTCTTC

abundance: .
v_gene: TRBV7-2
j_gene: TRBJ2-3
d_gene: TRBD2
CDR3aa: CASSRAGGSGDTQYF
CDR3nt: TGTGCCAGCAGCCGCGCGGGGGGCTCGGGGGATACGCAGTATTTT

abundance: .
v_gene: TRBV28
j_gene: TRBJ1-2
d_gene: .
CDR3aa: CASSFRVLYGYTF
CDR3nt: TGTGCCAGCAGTTTTCGGGTCCTCTATGGCTACACCTTC

abundance: .
v_gene: TRBV7-2
j_gene: TRBJ1-5
d_gene: .
CDR3aa: CASSPSLIGQPQHF
CDR3nt: TGTGCCAGCAGCCCGAGTCTAATAGGCCAGCCCCAGCATTTT

abundance: once
v_gene: TRBV5-4
j_gene: TRBJ2-7
d_gene: TRBD1
CDR3aa: CASSLGQGVHEQYF
CDR3nt: TGTGCCAGCAGCTTGGGACAGGGAGTCCACGAGCAGTACTTC

abundance: .
v_gene: TRBV11-3
j_gene: TRBJ2-7
d_gene: .
CDR3aa: CASSLGSDSSYEQYF
CDR3nt: TGTGCCAGCAGCTTAGGGTCTGACTCCTCCTACGAGCAGTACTTC

abundance: .
v_gene: TRBV7-2
j_gene: TRBJ1-2
d_gene: TRBD1
CDR3aa: CASSLDRGDSGYTF
CDR3nt: TGTGCCAGCAGCTTGGACAGGGGTGACTCTGGCTACACCTTC

abundance: .
v_gene: TRBV27
j_gene: TRBJ2-7
d_gene: TRBD1
CDR3aa: CASSLMGQGAFYEQYF
CDR3nt: TGTGCCAGCAGTTTAATGGGACAGGGGGCTTTCTACGAGCAGTACTTC

abundance: .
v_gene: TRBV7-9
j_gene: TRBJ2-3
d_gene: .
CDR3aa: CASSRVDTQYF
CDR3nt: TGTGCCAGCAGCCGGGTGGATACGCAGTATTTT

abundance: once
v_gene: TRBV4-2
j_gene: TRBJ1-4
d_gene: .
CDR3aa: CASSQGTTNEKLFF
CDR3nt: TGTGCCAGCAGCCAGGGAACAACTAATGAAAAACTGTTTTTT

abundance: .
v_gene: TRBV5-1
j_gene: TRBJ2-2
d_gene: TRBD1
CDR3aa: CASSLSRGRRDTGELFF
CDR3nt: TGCGCCAGCAGCTTGTCGAGGGGGCGCAGGGACACCGGGGAGCTGTTTTTT

abundance: .
v_gene: TRBV6-5
j_gene: TRBJ1-3
d_gene: TRBD1
CDR3aa: CASSGDRGDGNTIYF
CDR3nt: TGTGCCAGCAGTGGGGACAGGGGGGACGGAAACACCATATATTTT

abundance: .
v_gene: TRBV28
j_gene: TRBJ1-1
d_gene: .
CDR3aa: CASSLAGIAEAFF
CDR3nt: TGTGCCAGCAGTTTAGCGGGGATCGCTGAAGCTTTCTTT

abundance: .
v_gene: TRBV19
j_gene: TRBJ1-5
d_gene: .
CDR3aa: CASSIIQAIYSNQPQHF
CDR3nt: TGTGCCAGTAGTATCATTCAGGCAATCTATAGCAATCAGCCCCAGCATTTT

abundance: .
v_gene: TRBV7-2
j_gene: TRBJ2-5
d_gene: TRBD2
CDR3aa: CASSLATGLVQETQYF
CDR3nt: TGTGCCAGCAGCTTAGCGACGGGACTAGTCCAAGAGACCCAGTACTTC

abundance: few
v_gene: TRBV7-3
j_gene: TRBJ2-4
d_gene: .
CDR3aa: CASSDGGAKNIQYF
CDR3nt: TGTGCCAGCAGTGATGGGGGAGCCAAAAACATTCAGTACTTC

abundance: once
v_gene: TRBV6-1
j_gene: TRBJ2-1
d_gene: .
CDR3aa: CASSEAGGASNNEQFF
CDR3nt: TGTGCCAGCAGTGAAGCTGGGGGGGCGTCGAACAATGAGCAGTTCTTC

abundance: .
v_gene: TRBV4-2
j_gene: TRBJ1-3
d_gene: TRBD1
CDR3aa: CASSPGGGKSGNTIYF
CDR3nt: TGTGCCAGCAGCCCAGGGGGCGGAAAAAGCGGAAACACCATATATTTT

abundance: .
v_gene: TRBV4-3
j_gene: TRBJ1-3
d_gene: .
CDR3aa: CASSQVGGPLNTIYF
CDR3nt: TGCGCCAGCAGCCAAGTGGGCGGTCCTTTGAACACCATATATTTT

abundance: once
v_gene: TRBV6-1
j_gene: TRBJ2-1
d_gene: TRBD1
CDR3aa: CASRERDSRNEQFF
CDR3nt: TGTGCCAGCAGGGAACGGGACAGTCGGAATGAGCAGTTCTTC

abundance: once
v_gene: TRBV29-1
j_gene: TRBJ2-5
d_gene: .
CDR3aa: CSASGQRETQYF
CDR3nt: TGCAGCGCTTCTGGCCAGAGAGAGACCCAGTACTTC

abundance: .
v_gene: TRBV7-9
j_gene: TRBJ1-1
d_gene: .
CDR3aa: CASSIVNTEAFF
CDR3nt: TGTGCCAGCAGCATAGTGAACACTGAAGCTTTCTTT

abundance: .
v_gene: TRBV4-1
j_gene: TRBJ2-6
d_gene: .
CDR3aa: CASSQPAAAGANVLTF
CDR3nt: TGCGCCAGCAGCCAACCGGCGGCAGCTGGGGCCAACGTCCTGACTTTC

abundance: .
v_gene: TRBV2
j_gene: TRBJ1-1
d_gene: .
CDR3aa: CASSEARGRAFF
CDR3nt: TGTGCCAGCAGTGAAGCACGGGGGAGAGCTTTCTTT

abundance: .
v_gene: TRBV7-2
j_gene: TRBJ2-7
d_gene: TRBD1
CDR3aa: CASSLPGQGPQQYF
CDR3nt: TGTGCCAGCAGCTTACCGGGACAGGGCCCCCAGCAGTACTTC

abundance: .
v_gene: TRBV5-6
j_gene: TRBJ2-7
d_gene: .
CDR3aa: CASRMTGSYEQYF
CDR3nt: TGTGCCAGCAGAATGACAGGTAGCTACGAGCAGTACTTC

abundance: .
v_gene: TRBV7-8
j_gene: TRBJ1-5
d_gene: .
CDR3aa: CASSLSTVSNQPQHF
CDR3nt: TGTGCCAGCAGCCTTTCGACTGTTTCCAATCAGCCCCAGCATTTT

abundance: .
v_gene: TRBV28
j_gene: TRBJ1-4
d_gene: .
CDR3aa: CASSLGRGIELFF
CDR3nt: TGTGCCAGCAGTTTAGGTCGGGGTATAGAACTGTTTTTT

abundance: few
v_gene: TRBV7-9
j_gene: TRBJ1-5
d_gene: .
CDR3aa: CASSLGTGNQPQHF
CDR3nt: TGTGCCAGCAGCTTAGGGACAGGCAATCAGCCCCAGCATTTT

abundance: once
v_gene: TRBV29-1
j_gene: TRBJ1-5
d_gene: .
CDR3aa: CSVSSGLGQPQHF
CDR3nt: TGCAGCGTTAGTTCAGGGTTGGGTCAGCCCCAGCATTTT

abundance: .
v_gene: TRBV6-6
j_gene: TRBJ2-3
d_gene: .
CDR3aa: CASSQGRADTQYF
CDR3nt: TGTGCCAGCAGTCAGGGGAGGGCAGATACGCAGTATTTT

abundance: once
v_gene: TRBV28
j_gene: TRBJ2-7
d_gene: .
CDR3aa: CASSLLGGEQYF
CDR3nt: TGTGCCAGCAGTTTACTAGGGGGCGAGCAGTACTTC

abundance: .
v_gene: TRBV4-1
j_gene: TRBJ2-5
d_gene: TRBD1
CDR3aa: CASSRARTRTGQETQYF
CDR3nt: TGCGCCAGCAGCCGTGCGCGGACCCGGACAGGTCAAGAGACCCAGTACTTC

abundance: .
v_gene: TRBV6-1
j_gene: TRBJ2-2
d_gene: .
CDR3aa: CASRDTTNTGELFF
CDR3nt: TGTGCCAGCCGGGACACAACGAACACCGGGGAGCTGTTTTTT

abundance: once
v_gene: TRBV6-5
j_gene: TRBJ1-5
d_gene: TRBD1
CDR3aa: CASSGTGPNQPQHF
CDR3nt: TGTGCCAGCAGTGGGACAGGCCCCAATCAGCCCCAGCATTTT

abundance: .
v_gene: TRBV7-2
j_gene: TRBJ2-5
d_gene: .
CDR3aa: CASNWGATETQYF
CDR3nt: TGTGCCAGCAACTGGGGCGCCACAGAGACCCAGTACTTC

abundance: .
v_gene: TRBV7-2
j_gene: TRBJ2-3
d_gene: .
CDR3aa: CASSLVVESTDTQYF
CDR3nt: TGTGCCAGCAGCTTAGTTGTGGAGAGCACAGATACGCAGTATTTT

abundance: .
v_gene: TRBV5-6
j_gene: TRBJ2-7
d_gene: .
CDR3aa: CASRLTLRGENEQYF
CDR3nt: TGTGCCAGCCGCCTAACTTTGCGGGGTGAAAACGAGCAGTACTTC

abundance: .
v_gene: TRBV5-7
j_gene: TRBJ2-7
d_gene: .
CDR3aa: CASSLLNEQYF
CDR3nt: TGTGCCAGCAGCTTGCTCAACGAGCAGTACTTC

abundance: .
v_gene: TRBV5-4
j_gene: TRBJ2-7
d_gene: .
CDR3aa: CASSFPGENEQYF
CDR3nt: TGTGCCAGCAGCTTCCCGGGGGAGAACGAGCAGTACTTC

abundance: .
v_gene: TRBV28
j_gene: TRBJ2-7
d_gene: .
CDR3aa: CASSWTYEQYF
CDR3nt: TGTGCCAGCAGTTGGACCTACGAGCAGTACTTC